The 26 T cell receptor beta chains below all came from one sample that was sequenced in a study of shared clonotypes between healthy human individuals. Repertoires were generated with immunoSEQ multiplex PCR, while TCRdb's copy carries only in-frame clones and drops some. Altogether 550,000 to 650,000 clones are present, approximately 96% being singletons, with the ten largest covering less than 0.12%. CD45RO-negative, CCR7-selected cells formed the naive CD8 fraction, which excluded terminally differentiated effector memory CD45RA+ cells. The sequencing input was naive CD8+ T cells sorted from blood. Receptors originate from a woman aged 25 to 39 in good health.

In nucleotides, the CDR3 is TGTGCCAGCAGCGTACAGGGATGGGACACTGAAGCTTTCTTT. Its translation: CASSVQGWDTEAFF. This chain links TRBV9 with TRBJ1-1; tentative D call: TRBD1 (5 bases). Germline lookup yields CDR1 SGDLS and CDR2 YYNGEE. The CDR3 is made up of 14 amino acids. V lost 1 base to trimming and J lost 3 bases, with 10 bases between them. Together with reference TRBV9 and TRBJ1-1, the CDR3 gives the full variable domain: DSGVTQTPKHLITATGQRVTLRCSPRSGDLSVYWYQQSLDQGLQFLIQYYNGEERAKGNILERFSAQQFPDLHSELNLSSLELGDSALYFCASSVQGWDTEAFFGQGTRLTVV.

DNA of the CDR3: TGTGCCAGCAGTTTATGGGGGACATTCTCTGGAAACACCATATATTTT. The encoded protein is CASSLWGTFSGNTIYF. V gene TRBV28 combines with J gene TRBJ1-3; tentatively, D is TRBD1 (6 bases). CDR1 MDHEN and CDR2 SYDVKM come from the germline V gene. The CDR3 runs to 16 residues. Deletions cut 0 bases from V and 0 bases from J, with 9 bases between.

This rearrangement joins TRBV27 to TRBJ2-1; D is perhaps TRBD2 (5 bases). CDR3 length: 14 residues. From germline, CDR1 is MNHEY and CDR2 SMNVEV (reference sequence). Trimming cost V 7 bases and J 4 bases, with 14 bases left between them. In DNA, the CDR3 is TGTGCCAGCACACATAGCGCACTTTACAATGAGCAGTTCTTC. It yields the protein CASTHSALYNEQFF.

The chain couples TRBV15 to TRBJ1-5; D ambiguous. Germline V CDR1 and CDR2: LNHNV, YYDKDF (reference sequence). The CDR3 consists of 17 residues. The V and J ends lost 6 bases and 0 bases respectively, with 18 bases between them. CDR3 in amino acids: CATRFHGTRRSNQPQHF. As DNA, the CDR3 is TGTGCCACCAGGTTTCATGGCACTCGTCGTAGCAATCAGCCCCAGCATTTT.

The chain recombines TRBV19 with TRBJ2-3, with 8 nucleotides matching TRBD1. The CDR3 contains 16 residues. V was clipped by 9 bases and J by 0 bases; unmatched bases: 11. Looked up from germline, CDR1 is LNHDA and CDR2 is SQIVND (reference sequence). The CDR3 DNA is TGTGCCAGGAAAGACAGGGGAAACCCGAGCACAGATACGCAGTATTTT. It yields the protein CARKDRGNPSTDTQYF.

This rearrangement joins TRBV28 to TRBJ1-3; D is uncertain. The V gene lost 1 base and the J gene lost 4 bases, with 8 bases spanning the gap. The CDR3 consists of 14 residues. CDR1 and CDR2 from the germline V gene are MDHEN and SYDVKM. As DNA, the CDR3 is TGTGCCAGCAGTTTATCGCAGGTCGGAAACACCATATATTTT. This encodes CASSLSQVGNTIYF. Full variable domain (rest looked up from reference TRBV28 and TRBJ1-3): DVKVTQSSRYLVKRTGEKVFLECVQDMDHENMFWYRQDPGLGLRLIYFSYDVKMKEKGDIPEGYSVSREKKERFSLILESASTNQTSMYLCASSLSQVGNTIYFGEGSWLTVV.

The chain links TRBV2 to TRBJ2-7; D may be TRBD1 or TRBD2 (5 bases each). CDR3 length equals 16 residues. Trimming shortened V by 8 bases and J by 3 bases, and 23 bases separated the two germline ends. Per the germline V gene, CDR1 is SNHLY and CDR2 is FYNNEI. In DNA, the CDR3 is TGTGCCAGCGCACGTCCCGGGACCGATCACCACTACGAGCAGTACTTC. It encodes CASARPGTDHHYEQYF. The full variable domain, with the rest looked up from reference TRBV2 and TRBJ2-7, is EPEVTQTPSHQVTQMGQEVILRCVPISNHLYFYWYRQILGQKVEFLVSFYNNEISEKSEIFDDQFSVERPDGSNFTLKIRSTKLEDSAMYFCASARPGTDHHYEQYFGPGTRLTVT.

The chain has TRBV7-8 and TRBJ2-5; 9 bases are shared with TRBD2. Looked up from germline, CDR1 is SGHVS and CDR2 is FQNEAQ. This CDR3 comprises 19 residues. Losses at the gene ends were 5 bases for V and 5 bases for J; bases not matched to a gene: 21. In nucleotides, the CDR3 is TGTGCCAGCAGCGGGGTGGTAGCGGGAGTGCCTTCCCGGGGGGAGACCCAGTACTTC. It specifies CASSGVVAGVPSRGETQYF.

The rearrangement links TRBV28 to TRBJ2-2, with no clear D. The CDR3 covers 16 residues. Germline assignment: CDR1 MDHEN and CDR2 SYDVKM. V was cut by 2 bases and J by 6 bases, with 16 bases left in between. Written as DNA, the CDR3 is TGTGCCAGCAGTTTAACCGGGCCCTCGTTTGCCGGGGAGCTGTTTTTT. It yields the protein CASSLTGPSFAGELFF. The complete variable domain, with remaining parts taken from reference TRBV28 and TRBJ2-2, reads DVKVTQSSRYLVKRTGEKVFLECVQDMDHENMFWYRQDPGLGLRLIYFSYDVKMKEKGDIPEGYSVSREKKERFSLILESASTNQTSMYLCASSLTGPSFAGELFFGEGSRLTVL.

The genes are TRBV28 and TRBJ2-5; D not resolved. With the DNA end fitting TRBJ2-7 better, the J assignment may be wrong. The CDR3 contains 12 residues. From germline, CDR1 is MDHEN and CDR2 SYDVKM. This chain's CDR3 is CASSPHLNEQYF. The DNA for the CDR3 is TGTGCCAGCAGTCCCCATTTAAACGAGCAGTACTTC.

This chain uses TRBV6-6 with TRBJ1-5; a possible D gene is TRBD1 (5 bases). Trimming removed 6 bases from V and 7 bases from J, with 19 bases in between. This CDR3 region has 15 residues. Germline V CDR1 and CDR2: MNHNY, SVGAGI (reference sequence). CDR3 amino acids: CASSTGPRVGQPQHF. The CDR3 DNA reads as TGTGCCAGCAGCACGGGACCGAGAGTCGGACAGCCCCAGCATTTT.

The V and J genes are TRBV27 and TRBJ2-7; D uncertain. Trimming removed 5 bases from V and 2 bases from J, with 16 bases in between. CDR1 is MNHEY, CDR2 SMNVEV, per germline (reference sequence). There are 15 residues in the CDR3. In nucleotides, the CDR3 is TGTGCCAGCAGTGTCACAACCGGGTCACCCTACGAGCAGTACTTC. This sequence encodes CASSVTTGSPYEQYF.

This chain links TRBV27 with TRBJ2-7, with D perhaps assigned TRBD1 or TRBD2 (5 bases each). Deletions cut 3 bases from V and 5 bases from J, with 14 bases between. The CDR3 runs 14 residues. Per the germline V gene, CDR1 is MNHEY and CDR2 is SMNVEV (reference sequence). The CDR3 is CASSLRDGTNEQYF. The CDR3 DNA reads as TGTGCCAGCAGTTTGAGGGACGGTACTAACGAGCAGTACTTC.

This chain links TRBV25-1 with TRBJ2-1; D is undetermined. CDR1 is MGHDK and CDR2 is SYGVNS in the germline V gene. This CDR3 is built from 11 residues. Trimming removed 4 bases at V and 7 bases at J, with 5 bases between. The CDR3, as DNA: TGTGCCAGCAGTGCCATAAATGAGCAGTTCTTC. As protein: CASSAINEQFF.

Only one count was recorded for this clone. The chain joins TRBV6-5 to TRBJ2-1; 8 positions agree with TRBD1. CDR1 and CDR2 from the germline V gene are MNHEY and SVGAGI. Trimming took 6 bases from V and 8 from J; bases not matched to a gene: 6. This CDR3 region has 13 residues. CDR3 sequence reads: CASRPDRDDEQFF. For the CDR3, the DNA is TGTGCCAGCAGGCCGGACAGGGATGATGAGCAGTTCTTC.

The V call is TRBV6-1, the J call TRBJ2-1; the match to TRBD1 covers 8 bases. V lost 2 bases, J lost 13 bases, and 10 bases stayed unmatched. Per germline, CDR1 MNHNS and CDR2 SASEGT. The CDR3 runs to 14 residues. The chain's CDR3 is CASSEPGQAKGQFF. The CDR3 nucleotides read TGTGCCAGCAGTGAACCGGGACAGGCCAAGGGACAGTTCTTC.

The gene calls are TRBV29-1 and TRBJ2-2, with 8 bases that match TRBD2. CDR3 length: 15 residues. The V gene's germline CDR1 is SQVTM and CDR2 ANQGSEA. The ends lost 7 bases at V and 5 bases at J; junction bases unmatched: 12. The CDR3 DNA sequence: TGCAGCGCCGGGGGAGGGACTAGTAGGACCGGGGAGCTGTTTTTT. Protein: CSAGGGTSRTGELFF.

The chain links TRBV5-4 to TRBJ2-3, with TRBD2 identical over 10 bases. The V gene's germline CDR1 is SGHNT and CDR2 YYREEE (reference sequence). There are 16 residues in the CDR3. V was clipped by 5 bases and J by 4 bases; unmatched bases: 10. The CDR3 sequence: CASSGSGRGGPDTQYF. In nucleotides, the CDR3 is TGTGCCAGCAGTGGAAGCGGGAGGGGAGGCCCAGATACGCAGTATTTT. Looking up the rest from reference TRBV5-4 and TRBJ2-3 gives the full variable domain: ETGVTQSPTHLIKTRGQQVTLRCSSQSGHNTVSWYQQALGQGPQFIFQYYREEENGRGNFPPRFSGLQFPNYSSELNVNALELDDSALYLCASSGSGRGGPDTQYFGPGTRLTVL.

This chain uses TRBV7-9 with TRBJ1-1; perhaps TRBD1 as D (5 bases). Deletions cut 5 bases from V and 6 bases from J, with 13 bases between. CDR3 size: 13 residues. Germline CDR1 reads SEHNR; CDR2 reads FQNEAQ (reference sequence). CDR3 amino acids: CASSPTGKSEAFF. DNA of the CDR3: TGTGCCAGCAGCCCCACAGGCAAATCTGAAGCTTTCTTT.

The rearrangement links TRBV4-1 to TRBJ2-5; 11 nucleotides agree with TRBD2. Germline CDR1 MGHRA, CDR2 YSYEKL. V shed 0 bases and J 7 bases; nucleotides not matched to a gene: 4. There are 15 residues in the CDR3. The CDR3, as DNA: TGCGCCAGCAGCCAAGATGGGCTAGCGGGAGGGACCCAGTACTTC. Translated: CASSQDGLAGGTQYF.

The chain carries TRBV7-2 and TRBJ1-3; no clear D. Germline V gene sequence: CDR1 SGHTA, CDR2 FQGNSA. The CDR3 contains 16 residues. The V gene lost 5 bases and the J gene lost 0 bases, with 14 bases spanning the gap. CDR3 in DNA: TGTGCCAGCAGCGACATCCCAGGAATCTCTGGAAACACCATATATTTT. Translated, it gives CASSDIPGISGNTIYF.

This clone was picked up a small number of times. CDR3: CASSWTGGQEQYF. The DNA of the CDR3 is TGTGCCAGCAGTTGGACAGGGGGCCAAGAGCAGTACTTC. V gene TRBV27 combines with J gene TRBJ2-7; TRBD1 matches 11 bases. Losses at the gene ends were 4 bases for V and 7 bases for J; bases not matched to a gene: 3. The CDR3 contains 13 residues. CDR1 and CDR2 (germline): MNHEY, SMNVEV (reference sequence).

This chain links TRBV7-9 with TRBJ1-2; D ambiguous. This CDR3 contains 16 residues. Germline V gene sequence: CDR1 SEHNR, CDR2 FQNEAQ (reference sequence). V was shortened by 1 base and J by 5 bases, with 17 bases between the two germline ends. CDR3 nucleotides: TGTGCCAGCAGCTTAGGGAATCAACACGGCGTATATGGCTACACCTTC. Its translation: CASSLGNQHGVYGYTF.

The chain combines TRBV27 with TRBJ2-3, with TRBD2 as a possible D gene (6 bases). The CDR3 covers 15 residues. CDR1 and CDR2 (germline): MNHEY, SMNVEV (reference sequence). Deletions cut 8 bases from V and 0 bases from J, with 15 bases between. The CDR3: CASAWRGDSTDTQYF. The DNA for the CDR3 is TGTGCCAGCGCTTGGAGGGGAGACAGCACAGATACGCAGTATTTT.

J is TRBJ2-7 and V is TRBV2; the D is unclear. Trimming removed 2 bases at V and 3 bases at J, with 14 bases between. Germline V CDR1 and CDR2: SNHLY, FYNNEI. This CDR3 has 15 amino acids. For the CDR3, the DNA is TGTGCCAGCAGTGAATACGGTAAAGTAGTCTACGAGCAGTACTTC. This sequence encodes CASSEYGKVVYEQYF.

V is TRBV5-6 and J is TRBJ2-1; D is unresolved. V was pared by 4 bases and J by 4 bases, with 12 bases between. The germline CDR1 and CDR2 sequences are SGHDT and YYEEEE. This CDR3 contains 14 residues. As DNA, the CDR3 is TGTGCCAGCAGCCTATATCAGGAATACAATGAGCAGTTCTTC. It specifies CASSLYQEYNEQFF.